The 5 T cell receptor beta chains presented below share a single source sample, sequenced in a study of T cell responses to AZD1222 COVID-19 vaccine. Some clones are missing from TCRdb's copy, which holds only in-frame ones; the method was immunoSEQ multiplex PCR. The sample holds some 120,000 clones, roughly nine tenths seen once. This material consisted of peripheral blood, taken on day 0 of AZD1222 vaccination. Receptors originate from an adult in good health.

This clone has ten or more counts. The chain has TRBV5-1 and TRBJ2-6, with D possibly being TRBD1 (5 bases). The V gene's germline CDR1 is SGHRS and CDR2 YFSETQ. The germline V and J ends were trimmed by 0 bases and 4 bases, with 17 bases remaining between them. The CDR3 totals 18 residues. The DNA for the CDR3 is TGCGCCAGCAGCTTGGAGGGGCAGGGTACCGCGGGGGCCAACGTCCTGACTTTC. Its translation is CASSLEGQGTAGANVLTF.

This chain joins TRBV5-4 and TRBJ2-3; 10 positions match TRBD1. The CDR3 contains 16 residues. The trim removed 4 bases at V and 3 bases at J, leaving 8 bases unmatched. Germline lookup yields CDR1 SGHNT and CDR2 YYREEE (reference sequence). This CDR3 reads CASSLSPGQGTDTQYF. The CDR3 DNA is TGTGCCAGCAGCCTTAGCCCGGGACAGGGGACAGATACGCAGTATTTT.

This chain uses TRBV11-3 with TRBJ2-5; 7 bases agree with TRBD1. CDR1 is SGHNT, CDR2 YENEEA, per germline. This CDR3 is built from 12 residues. V trimming: 5 bases; J trimming: 4 bases; junction bases outside the gene matches: 1. This CDR3 is CASSRTGETQYF. CDR3 sequence (DNA): TGTGCCAGCAGCCGGACAGGAGAGACCCAGTACTTC.

This chain connects TRBV5-5 to TRBJ2-5, with D perhaps matching TRBD1 (6 bases). The CDR3 runs 17 residues. V shed 3 bases and J shed 5 bases, with 23 bases lying between them. Germline V gene lookup returns CDR1 SGHKS and CDR2 YYEKEE (reference sequence). CDR3 bases: TGTGCCAGCAGCTCCCCTGGGACAAGTCCTACGTGGGAGACCCAGTACTTC. Translated, it gives CASSSPGTSPTWETQYF.

The V and J genes are TRBV1 and TRBJ1-1. TRBV1 has pseudogene status. There are 13 residues in the CDR3. CDR3 bases: TGCACCAGCAGAAAAAAGGGAACCACTGAAGCTTTCTTT. As protein: CTSRKKGTTEAFF.